One TCR beta chain is described in this entry. This table comes from immunoSEQ multiplex PCR, and its TCRdb copy is limited to in-frame clones, with some not included. The sample carries 150,000 to 200,000 clones, more than 75% recorded once. This CDR3 spans 9 amino acids. Germline V lookup: CDR1 DFQATT, CDR2 SNEGSKA (reference sequence). The entry originates in a study of blood T cell repertoires in COVID-19. The TCR was taken from a woman between 50 and 59 years old with acute COVID-19. Sequenced input: PBMCs or T cells enriched from blood (not recorded which). The chain has TRBV20-1 and TRBJ1-2, with a possible D match to TRBD1 (6 bases). The CDR3 nucleotides read TGCAGGGAAGGGGGTGGCTACACCTTC. It yields the protein CREGGGYTF.